This passage covers 12 T cell receptor beta chains from one sample sequenced in a study of response to subunit inactivated influenza vaccine. TCRdb used MiXCR to reprocess the RT-PCR reads, holding one entry per CDR3 protein. Of 630,000 or so distinct CDR3 sequences in the sample, approximately 15% were seen once. This specimen consisted of PBMCs from blood, obtained about 11 days after vaccination. All receptors derive from a man aged 50 to 60 who received an inactivated influenza vaccine.

The sample holds a few counts of this clonotype. The V and J genes are TRBV12-3 or TRBV12-4 and TRBJ1-2; 9 bases are shared with TRBD1. CDR3 length equals 14 residues. The junction had 10 bases not matched to a gene; V was cut back by 7 bases and J by 7 bases. CDR3 amino acids: CASIKSTGGSGYTF. The CDR3 DNA follows: TGTGCCAGCATCAAAAGTACAGGGGGCAGTGGCTACACCTTC.

This chain links TRBV25-1 with TRBJ2-3; a weak D match, TRBD1 (6 bases). Trimming removed 5 bases from V and 4 bases from J, with 16 bases in between. CDR3 length equals 15 residues. Germline CDR1 MGHDK, CDR2 SYGVNS. CDR3 protein: CASSQGQGWSDTQYF. The CDR3 coding sequence is TGTGCCAGCAGTCAGGGGCAGGGGTGGTCAGATACGCAGTATTTT.

The chain combines TRBV5-1 with TRBJ2-1, with TRBD1 identical over 9 bases. Per germline, CDR1 SGHRS and CDR2 YFSETQ. The CDR3 contains 18 residues. J was trimmed by 5 bases and V by 0 bases; bases with no gene match: 12. Here the CDR3 reads CASSLAGTGRGGNNEQFF. Written as DNA, the CDR3 is TGCGCCAGCAGCTTGGCCGGGACAGGGAGAGGAGGGAACAATGAGCAGTTCTTC.

The chain employs TRBV12-3 or TRBV12-4 and TRBJ1-2; TRBD1 aligns across 8 bases. V lost 3 bases and J lost 2; bases outside the gene matches: 8. There are 16 residues in the CDR3. The CDR3, as DNA: TGTGCCAGCAGTTTCCCCTCAAGGACAGGGAACTATGGCTACACCTTC. As protein: CASSFPSRTGNYGYTF.

This clonotype was counted only a few times. The chain links TRBV20-1 to TRBJ1-1; a possible D gene is TRBD1 (5 bases). Trimming cost V 0 bases and J 8 bases, with 19 bases left between them. The CDR3 is made up of 15 amino acids. Germline values: CDR1 DFQATT, CDR2 SNEGSKA (reference sequence). The CDR3 nucleotides read TGCAGTGCTAGAGATGGTCAGGGTTCGATTCGGGAAGCTTTCTTT. Its translation is CSARDGQGSIREAFF.

The rearrangement joins TRBV11-2 to TRBJ2-7, with 9 bases fitting TRBD1. Germline V gives CDR1 SGHAT, CDR2 FQNNGV. The V and J ends lost 5 bases and 2 bases, in that order; junction bases with no gene match: 13. The CDR3 covers 17 residues. CDR3 coding DNA: TGTGCCAGCAGCCGTCTGCTTAGGGGACAGGGAACCTACGAGCAGTACTTC. This gives the protein CASSRLLRGQGTYEQYF. The complete variable domain, with remaining parts taken from reference TRBV11-2 and TRBJ2-7, reads EAGVAQSPRYKIIEKRQSVAFWCNPISGHATLYWYQQILGQGPKLLIQFQNNGVVDDSQLPKDRFSAERLKGVDSTLKIQPAKLEDSAVYLCASSRLLRGQGTYEQYFGPGTRLTVT.

This clonotype was detected only once. The chain links TRBV7-6 to TRBJ2-1; D is unclear. The CDR3 spans 11 residues. The germline V and J ends were trimmed by 0 bases and 13 bases, with 7 bases remaining between them. CDR1 is SGHVS, CDR2 FNYEAQ, per germline. CDR3 residues: CASSLALIQFF. In nucleotides, the CDR3 is TGTGCCAGCAGCTTAGCCTTGATTCAGTTCTTC.

The count of this clonotype is one. Given a much more abundant clone one base away, this may be a read error. This chain links TRBV16 with TRBJ2-4; D perhaps matches TRBD1 (6 bases). From germline, CDR1 is KGHSY and CDR2 FQNENV. This CDR3 is built from 17 residues. The CDR3 here is CASSVNLQGIAKNMQYF. The CDR3 DNA follows: TGTGCCAGCAGTGTCAATCTTCAGGGGATAGCCAAAAACATGCAGTACTTC. The full variable domain, in which reference TRBV16 and TRBJ2-4 provide the parts outside the CDR3, is GEEVAQTPKHLVRGEGQKAKLYCAPIKGHSYVFWYQQVLKNEFKFLISFQNENVFDETGMPKERFSAKCLPNSPCSLEIQATKLEDSAVYFCASSVNLQGIAKNMQYFGAGTRLSVL.

The chain has TRBV6-5 and TRBJ2-3; D possibly corresponds to TRBD1 (6 bases). Germline CDR1 reads MNHEY; CDR2 reads SVGAGI. This CDR3 is built from 20 residues. The V end lost 0 bases, the J end lost 2 bases, and 24 bases lay between the germline ends. CDR3 region: CASSYSVPILRGGPTDTQYF. CDR3 sequence (DNA): TGTGCCAGCAGTTACTCTGTTCCCATTCTCAGGGGTGGACCCACAGATACGCAGTATTTT.

The chain recombines TRBV5-1 with TRBJ2-1; weak D call: TRBD1 (6 bases). From germline, CDR1 is SGHRS and CDR2 YFSETQ. Trimming removed 4 bases from V and 4 bases from J, with 15 bases in between. The CDR3 contains 15 residues. CDR3 amino acids: CASSGGQGFYNEQFF. CDR3 nucleotide sequence: TGCGCCAGCAGCGGGGGACAAGGTTTTTACAATGAGCAGTTCTTC.

The gene calls are TRBV29-1 and TRBJ2-3, with 10 bases lining up with TRBD1. Trimming removed 4 bases from V and 6 bases from J; junction bases left unmatched: 7. Germline V gene data show CDR1 as SQVTM and CDR2 as ANQGSEA. The CDR3 totals 14 residues. The CDR3 spells CSVATGGAWDTQYF. DNA of the CDR3: TGCAGCGTTGCGACAGGGGGCGCTTGGGATACGCAGTATTTT.

This clonotype was seen a handful of times. The rearrangement links TRBV7-6 to TRBJ2-3, with D possibly TRBD2 on 5 matching bases. V was clipped by 4 bases and J by 5 bases, with 13 bases between them. The CDR3 has 14 residues. Germline V lookup: CDR1 SGHVS, CDR2 FNYEAQ. CDR3 residues: CASSSRGSEDTQYF. For the CDR3, the DNA is TGTGCCAGCAGCTCCCGGGGATCCGAAGATACGCAGTATTTT.